The clone carrying this TCR beta chain was recorded many times. This record comes from a study of tumor-infiltrating lymphocytes in oesophageal squamous cell carcinoma. TCRdb ran MiXCR on the PCR reads and lists one entry per CDR3 protein. The table has 20,000 to 25,000 distinct CDR3 sequences, 36% seen once. The sequencing input was esophageal tumor tissue. The receptor was isolated from a male donor with esophageal squamous cell carcinoma.

The CDR3 protein is CASRPAPGTSGSSREQYF. The CDR3 DNA reads TGTGCCAGCAGGCCCGCCCCCGGGACTAGCGGGAGTTCTCGAGAGCAGTACTTC. This rearrangement joins TRBV2 to TRBJ2-7; 14 bases are a match to TRBD2. Per germline, CDR1 SNHLY and CDR2 FYNNEI. CDR3 length: 18 amino acids. Germline trimming cut 6 bases from V and 7 bases from J; bases unmatched to any gene: 17.